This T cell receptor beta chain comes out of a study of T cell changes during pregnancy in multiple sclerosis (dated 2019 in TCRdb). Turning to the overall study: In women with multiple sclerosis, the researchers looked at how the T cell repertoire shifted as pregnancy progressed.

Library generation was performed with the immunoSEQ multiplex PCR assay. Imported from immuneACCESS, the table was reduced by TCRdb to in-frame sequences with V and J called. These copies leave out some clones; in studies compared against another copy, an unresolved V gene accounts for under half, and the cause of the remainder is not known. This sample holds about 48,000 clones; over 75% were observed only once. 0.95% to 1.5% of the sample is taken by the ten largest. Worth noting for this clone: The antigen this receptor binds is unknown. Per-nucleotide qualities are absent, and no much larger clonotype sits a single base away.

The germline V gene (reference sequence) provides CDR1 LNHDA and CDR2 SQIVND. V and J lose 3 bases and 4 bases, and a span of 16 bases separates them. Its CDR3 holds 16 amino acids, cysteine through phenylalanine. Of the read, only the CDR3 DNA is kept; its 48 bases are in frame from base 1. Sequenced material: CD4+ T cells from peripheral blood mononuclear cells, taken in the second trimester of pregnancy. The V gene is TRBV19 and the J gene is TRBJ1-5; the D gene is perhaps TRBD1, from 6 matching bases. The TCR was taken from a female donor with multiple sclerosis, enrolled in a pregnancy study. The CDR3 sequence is CASSMGARGRNQPQHF. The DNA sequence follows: TGTGCCAGTAGTATGGGGGCACGGGGACGAAATCAGCCCCAGCATTTT.